This TCR beta chain derives from a study of blood T cell repertoires in COVID-19. Study-level background: The United States, Italy and Spain were the sources of the acute and convalescent COVID-19 samples.

CDR3 length equals 14 residues. Germline V gene lookup returns CDR1 KGHSH and CDR2 LQKENI. V dropped 5 bases and J dropped 5 bases, with 13 bases sitting between them. The assay was immunoSEQ multiplex PCR, and TCRdb's table has in-frame clones only and misses some. The data contain 160,000 or so clones, around 84% of them singletons. The source material was peripheral blood. The chain is built from TRBV18 and TRBJ2-1, with D possibly TRBD2 on 5 matching bases. The receptor was derived from a woman older than 75 with acute or convalescent COVID-19. CDR3 coding DNA: TGTGCCAGCTCAGAGGGAGTGTACGACAATGAGCAGTTCTTC. Its protein product is CASSEGVYDNEQFF.